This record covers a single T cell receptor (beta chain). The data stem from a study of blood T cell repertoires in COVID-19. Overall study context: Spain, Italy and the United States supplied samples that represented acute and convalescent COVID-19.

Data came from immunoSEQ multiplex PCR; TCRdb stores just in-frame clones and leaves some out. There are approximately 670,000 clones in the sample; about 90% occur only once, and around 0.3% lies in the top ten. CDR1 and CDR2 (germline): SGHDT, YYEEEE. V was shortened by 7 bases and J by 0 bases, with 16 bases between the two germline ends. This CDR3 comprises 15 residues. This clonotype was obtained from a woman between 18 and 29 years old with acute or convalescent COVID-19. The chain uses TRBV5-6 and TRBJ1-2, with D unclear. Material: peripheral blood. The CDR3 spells CASGRRTVANYGYTF. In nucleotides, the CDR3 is TGTGCCAGCGGTAGGAGGACGGTAGCTAACTATGGCTACACCTTC.